The 2 T cell receptor beta chains given below trace back to one sample, sequenced in a study of siplizumab effects on memory and regulatory T cells. Libraries were prepared by immunoSEQ multiplex PCR; TCRdb keeps only in-frame clonotypes and omits some of them. The repertoire holds over 100,000 clones, around 92% seen once, with more than 0.65% in the top ten. Sequencing was carried out using Tregs sorted from blood. These receptors all come from a human donor in good health.

This rearrangement joins TRBV5-1 to TRBJ2-7; D perhaps matches TRBD1 (5 bases). Trimming removed 2 bases from V and 2 bases from J, with 11 bases in between. The CDR3 extends over 14 amino acids. Germline CDR1 SGHRS, CDR2 YFSETQ. In DNA form, the CDR3 reads TGCGCCAGCAGCTTTGTGGCGGACACCTACGAGCAGTACTTC. Protein product: CASSFVADTYEQYF. The variable domain in full, with the rest retrieved from reference TRBV5-1 and TRBJ2-7, is KAGVTQTPRYLIKTRGQQVTLSCSPISGHRSVSWYQQTPGQGLQFLFEYFSETQRNKGNFPGRFSGRQFSNSRSEMNVSTLELGDSALYLCASSFVADTYEQYFGPGTRLTVT.

The chain recombines TRBV6-1 with TRBJ2-7, with D perhaps matching TRBD1 (6 bases). Germline lookup yields CDR1 MNHNS and CDR2 SASEGT. V shed 9 bases and J shed 0 bases, with 9 bases lying between them. CDR3 size: 12 residues. The CDR3 here is CASWTASYEQYF. As DNA, the CDR3 is TGTGCCAGTTGGACAGCCTCCTACGAGCAGTACTTC.